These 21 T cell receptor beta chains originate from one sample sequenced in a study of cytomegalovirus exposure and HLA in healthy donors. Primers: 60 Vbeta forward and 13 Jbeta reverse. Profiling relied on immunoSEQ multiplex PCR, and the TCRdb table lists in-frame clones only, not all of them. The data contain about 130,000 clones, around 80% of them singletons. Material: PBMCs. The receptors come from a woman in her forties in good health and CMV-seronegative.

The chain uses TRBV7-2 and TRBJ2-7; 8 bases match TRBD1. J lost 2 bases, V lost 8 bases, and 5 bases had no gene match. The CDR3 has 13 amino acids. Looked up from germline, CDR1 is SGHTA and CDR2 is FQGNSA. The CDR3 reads CASSDRATYEQYF. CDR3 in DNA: TGTGCCAGCTCGGACAGGGCTACCTACGAGCAGTACTTC. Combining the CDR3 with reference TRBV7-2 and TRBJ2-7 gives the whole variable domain GAGVSQSPSNKVTEKGKDVELRCDPISGHTALYWYRQSLGQGLEFLIYFQGNSAPDKSGLPSDRFSAERTGGSVSTLTIQRTQQEDSAVYLCASSDRATYEQYFGPGTRLTVT.

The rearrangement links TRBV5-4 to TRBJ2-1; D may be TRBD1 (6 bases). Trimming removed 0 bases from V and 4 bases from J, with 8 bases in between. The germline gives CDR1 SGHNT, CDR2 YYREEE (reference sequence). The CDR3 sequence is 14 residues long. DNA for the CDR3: TGTGCCAGCAGCTTGGGACAGGATTACAATGAGCAGTTCTTC. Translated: CASSLGQDYNEQFF. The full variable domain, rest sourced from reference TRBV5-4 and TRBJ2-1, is ETGVTQSPTHLIKTRGQQVTLRCSSQSGHNTVSWYQQALGQGPQFIFQYYREEENGRGNFPPRFSGLQFPNYSSELNVNALELDDSALYLCASSLGQDYNEQFFGPGTRLTVL.

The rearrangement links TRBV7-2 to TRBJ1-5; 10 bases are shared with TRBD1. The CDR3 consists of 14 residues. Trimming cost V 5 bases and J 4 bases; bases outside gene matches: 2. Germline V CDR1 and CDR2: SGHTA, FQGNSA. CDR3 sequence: CASSRQGANQPQHF. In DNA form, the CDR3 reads TGTGCCAGCAGCAGACAGGGGGCTAATCAGCCCCAGCATTTT.

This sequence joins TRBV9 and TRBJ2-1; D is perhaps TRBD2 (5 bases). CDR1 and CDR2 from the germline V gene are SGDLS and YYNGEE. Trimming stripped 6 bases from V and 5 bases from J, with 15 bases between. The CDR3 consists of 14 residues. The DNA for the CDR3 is TGTGCCAGCAACCCCCAAGGGAGCGACAATGAGCAGTTCTTC. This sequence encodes CASNPQGSDNEQFF. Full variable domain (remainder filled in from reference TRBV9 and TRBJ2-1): DSGVTQTPKHLITATGQRVTLRCSPRSGDLSVYWYQQSLDQGLQFLIQYYNGEERAKGNILERFSAQQFPDLHSELNLSSLELGDSALYFCASNPQGSDNEQFFGPGTRLTVL.

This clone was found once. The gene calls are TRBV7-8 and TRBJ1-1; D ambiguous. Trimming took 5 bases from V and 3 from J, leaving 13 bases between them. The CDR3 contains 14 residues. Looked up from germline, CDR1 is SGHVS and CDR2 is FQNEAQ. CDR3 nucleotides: TGTGCCAGCAGCCGCCTGGGTCAGGACACTGAAGCTTTCTTT. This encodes CASSRLGQDTEAFF. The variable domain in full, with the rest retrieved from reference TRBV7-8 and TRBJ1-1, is GAGVSQSPRYKVAKRGQDVALRCDPISGHVSLFWYQQALGQGPEFLTYFQNEAQLDKSGLPSDRFFAERPEGSVSTLKIQRTQQEDSAVYLCASSRLGQDTEAFFGQGTRLTVV.

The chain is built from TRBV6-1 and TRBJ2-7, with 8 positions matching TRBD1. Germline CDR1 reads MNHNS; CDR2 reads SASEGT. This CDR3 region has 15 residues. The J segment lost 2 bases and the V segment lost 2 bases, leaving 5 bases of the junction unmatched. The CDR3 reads CASSERTGLTYEQYF. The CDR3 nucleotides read TGTGCCAGCAGTGAAAGGACAGGGTTAACCTACGAGCAGTACTTC.

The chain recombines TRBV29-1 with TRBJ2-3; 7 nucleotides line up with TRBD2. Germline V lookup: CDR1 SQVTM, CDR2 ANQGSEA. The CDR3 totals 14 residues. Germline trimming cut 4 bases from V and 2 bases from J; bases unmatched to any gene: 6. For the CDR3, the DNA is TGCAGCGTTGCAGCGGGGTATTTCACAGATACGCAGTATTTT. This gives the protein CSVAAGYFTDTQYF.

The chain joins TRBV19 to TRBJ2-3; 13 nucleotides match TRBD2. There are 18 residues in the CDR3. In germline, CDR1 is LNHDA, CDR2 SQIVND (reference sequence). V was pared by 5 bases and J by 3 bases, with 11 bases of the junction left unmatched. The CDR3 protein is CASSLQSRTSGSTDTQYF. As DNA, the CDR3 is TGTGCCAGTAGTTTACAATCTCGGACTAGCGGGAGTACAGATACGCAGTATTTT.

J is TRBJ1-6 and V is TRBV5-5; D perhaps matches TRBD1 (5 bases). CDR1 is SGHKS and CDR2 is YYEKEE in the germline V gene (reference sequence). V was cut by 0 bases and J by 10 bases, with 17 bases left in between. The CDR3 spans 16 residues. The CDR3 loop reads CASSLVMGQGGSPLHF. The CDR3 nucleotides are TGTGCCAGCAGCTTGGTTATGGGGCAGGGAGGATCACCCCTCCACTTT.

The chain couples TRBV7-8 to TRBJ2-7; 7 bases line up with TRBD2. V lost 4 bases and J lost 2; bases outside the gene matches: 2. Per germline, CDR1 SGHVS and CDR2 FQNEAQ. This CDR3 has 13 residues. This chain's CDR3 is CASSWGGAYEQYF. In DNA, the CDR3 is TGTGCCAGCAGCTGGGGGGGAGCCTACGAGCAGTACTTC.

The DNA of the CDR3 is TGTGCCAGTAGTGCGACGGGACAGGGGGCCTACGAGCAGTACTTC. Translating gives CASSATGQGAYEQYF. J is TRBJ2-7 and V is TRBV19, with 11 bases matching TRBD1. This CDR3 is 15 amino acids long. Germline lookup yields CDR1 LNHDA and CDR2 SQIVND (reference sequence). With V trimmed by 5 bases and J by 2 bases, 5 bases remained unmatched. Filled out from reference TRBV19 and TRBJ2-7, the complete variable domain reads DGGITQSPKYLFRKEGQNVTLSCEQNLNHDAMYWYRQDPGQGLRLIYYSQIVNDFQKGDIAEGYSVSREKKESFPLTVTSAQKNPTAFYLCASSATGQGAYEQYFGPGTRLTVT.

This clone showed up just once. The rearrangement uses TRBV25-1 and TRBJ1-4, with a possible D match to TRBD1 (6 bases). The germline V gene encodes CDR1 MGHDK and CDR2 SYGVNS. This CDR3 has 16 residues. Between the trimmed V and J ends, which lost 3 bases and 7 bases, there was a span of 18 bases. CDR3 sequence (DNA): TGTGCCAGCAGTGACAGGGGACCCCAACTTGGTGAAAAACTGTTTTTT. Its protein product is CASSDRGPQLGEKLFF.

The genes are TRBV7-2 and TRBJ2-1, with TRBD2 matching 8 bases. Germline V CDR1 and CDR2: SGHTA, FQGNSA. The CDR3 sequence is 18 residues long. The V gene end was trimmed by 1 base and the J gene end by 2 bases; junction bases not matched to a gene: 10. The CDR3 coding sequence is TGTGCCAGCAGCTTAGGGGCCAGCGGGAGTTTCCCCTACAATGAGCAGTTCTTC. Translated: CASSLGASGSFPYNEQFF.

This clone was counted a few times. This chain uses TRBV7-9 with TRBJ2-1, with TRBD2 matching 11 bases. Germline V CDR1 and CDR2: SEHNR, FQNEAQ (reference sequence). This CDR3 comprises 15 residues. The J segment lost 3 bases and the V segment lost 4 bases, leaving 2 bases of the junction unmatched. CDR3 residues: CASSSTSGDYNEQFF. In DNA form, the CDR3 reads TGTGCCAGCAGCTCGACTAGCGGGGACTACAATGAGCAGTTCTTC.

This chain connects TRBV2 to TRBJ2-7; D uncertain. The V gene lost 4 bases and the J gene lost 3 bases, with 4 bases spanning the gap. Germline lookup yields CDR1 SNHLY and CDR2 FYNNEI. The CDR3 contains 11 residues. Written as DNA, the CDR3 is TGTGCCAGCAGTGTTCTCTACGAGCAGTACTTC. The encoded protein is CASSVLYEQYF.

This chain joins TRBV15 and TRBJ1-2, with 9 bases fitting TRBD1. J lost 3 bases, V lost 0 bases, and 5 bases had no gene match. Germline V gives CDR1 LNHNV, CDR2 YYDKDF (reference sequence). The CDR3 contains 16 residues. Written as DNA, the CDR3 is TGTGCCACCAGCAGAGATCAGGGACAGGGTGACTATGGCTACACCTTC. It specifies CATSRDQGQGDYGYTF.

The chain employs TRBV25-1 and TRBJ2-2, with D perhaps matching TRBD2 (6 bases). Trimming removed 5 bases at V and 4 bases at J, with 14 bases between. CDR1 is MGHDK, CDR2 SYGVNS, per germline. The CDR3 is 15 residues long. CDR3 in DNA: TGTGCCAGCAGTAACCCCGGGACTTCCACCGGGGAGCTGTTTTTT. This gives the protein CASSNPGTSTGELFF.

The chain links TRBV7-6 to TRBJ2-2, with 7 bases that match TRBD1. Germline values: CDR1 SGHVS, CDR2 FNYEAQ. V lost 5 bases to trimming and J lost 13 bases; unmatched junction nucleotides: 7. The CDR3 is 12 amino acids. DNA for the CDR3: TGTGCCAGCAGCAACAAAAGGGGGCGGCTGTTTTTT. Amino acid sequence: CASSNKRGRLFF.

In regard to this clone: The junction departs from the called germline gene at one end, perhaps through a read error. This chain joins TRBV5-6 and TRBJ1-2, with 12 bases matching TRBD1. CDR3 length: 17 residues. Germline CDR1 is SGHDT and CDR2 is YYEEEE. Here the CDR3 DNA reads TGTGCCAGCAGCTTGAGGGGACAGGGGGCGGTCGGGGATGGCTACCCCTTC. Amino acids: CASSLRGQGAVGDGYPF.

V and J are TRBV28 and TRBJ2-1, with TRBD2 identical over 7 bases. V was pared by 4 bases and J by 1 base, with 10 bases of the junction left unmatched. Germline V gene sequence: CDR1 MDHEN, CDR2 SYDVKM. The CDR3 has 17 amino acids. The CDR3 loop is CASSSPIAGASYNEQFF. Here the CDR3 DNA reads TGTGCCAGCAGTTCCCCCATAGCGGGCGCTTCCTACAATGAGCAGTTCTTC.

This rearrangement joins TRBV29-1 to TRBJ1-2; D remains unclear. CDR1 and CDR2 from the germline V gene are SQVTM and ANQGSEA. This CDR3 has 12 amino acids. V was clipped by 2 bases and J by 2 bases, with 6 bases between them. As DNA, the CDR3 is TGCAGCGTTGAATACGGGAACTATGGCTACACCTTC. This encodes CSVEYGNYGYTF. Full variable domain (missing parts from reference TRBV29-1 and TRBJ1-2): SAVISQKPSRDICQRGTSLTIQCQVDSQVTMMFWYRQQPGQSLTLIATANQGSEATYESGFVIDKFPISRPNLTFSTLTVSNMSPEDSSIYLCSVEYGNYGYTFGSGTRLTVV.